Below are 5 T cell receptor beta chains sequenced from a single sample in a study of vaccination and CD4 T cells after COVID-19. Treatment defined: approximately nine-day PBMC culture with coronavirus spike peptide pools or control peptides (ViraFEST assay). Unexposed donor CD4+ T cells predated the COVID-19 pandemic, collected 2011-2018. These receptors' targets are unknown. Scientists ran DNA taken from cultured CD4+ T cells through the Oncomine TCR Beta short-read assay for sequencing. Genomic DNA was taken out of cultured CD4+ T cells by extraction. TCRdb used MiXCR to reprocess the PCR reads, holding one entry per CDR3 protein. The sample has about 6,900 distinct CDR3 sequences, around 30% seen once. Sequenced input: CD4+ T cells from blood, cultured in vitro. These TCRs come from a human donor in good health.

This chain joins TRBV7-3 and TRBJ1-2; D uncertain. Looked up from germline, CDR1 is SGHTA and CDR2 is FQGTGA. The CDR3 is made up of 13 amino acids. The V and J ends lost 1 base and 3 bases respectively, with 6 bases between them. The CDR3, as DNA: TGTGCCAGCAGCTTAAGCCAAGACTATGGCTACACCTTC. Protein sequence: CASSLSQDYGYTF.

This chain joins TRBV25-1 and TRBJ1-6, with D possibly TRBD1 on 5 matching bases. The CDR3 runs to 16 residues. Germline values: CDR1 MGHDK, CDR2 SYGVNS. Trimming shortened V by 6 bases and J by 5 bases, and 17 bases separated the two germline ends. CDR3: CASSLNSGTHNSPLHF. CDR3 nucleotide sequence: TGTGCCAGCAGCTTAAATTCCGGGACCCATAATTCACCCCTCCACTTT. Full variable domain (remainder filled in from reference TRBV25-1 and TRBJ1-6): EADIYQTPRYLVIGTGKKITLECSQTMGHDKMYWYQQDPGMELHLIHYSYGVNSTEKGDLSSESTVSRIRTEHFPLTLESARPSHTSQYLCASSLNSGTHNSPLHFGNGTRLTVT.

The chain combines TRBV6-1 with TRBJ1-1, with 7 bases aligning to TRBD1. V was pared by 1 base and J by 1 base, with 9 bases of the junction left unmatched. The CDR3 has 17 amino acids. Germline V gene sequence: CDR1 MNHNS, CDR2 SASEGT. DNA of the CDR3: TGTGCCAGCAGTGAAGTGAAGGGGGCGGTTTGGAACACTGAAGCTTTCTTT. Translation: CASSEVKGAVWNTEAFF.

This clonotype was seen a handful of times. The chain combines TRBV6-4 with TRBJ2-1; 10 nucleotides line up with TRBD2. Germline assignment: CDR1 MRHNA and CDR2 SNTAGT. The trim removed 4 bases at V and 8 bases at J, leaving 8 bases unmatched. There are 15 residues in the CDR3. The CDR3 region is CASSATSGISDEQFF. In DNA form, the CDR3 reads TGTGCCAGCAGTGCCACTAGCGGGATCTCGGATGAGCAGTTCTTC.

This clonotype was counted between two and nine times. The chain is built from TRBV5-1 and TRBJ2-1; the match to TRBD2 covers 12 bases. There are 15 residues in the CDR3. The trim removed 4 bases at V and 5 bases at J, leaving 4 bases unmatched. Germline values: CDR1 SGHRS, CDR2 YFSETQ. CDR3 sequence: CASSKGLAGNNEQFF. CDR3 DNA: TGCGCCAGCAGCAAAGGACTAGCGGGGAACAATGAGCAGTTCTTC.